A single sample is the source of the 17 T cell receptor beta chains below, sequenced in a study of CD8+ T cells in alopecia areata. Treatment reported: oral pan-JAK inhibitor, 5-10 mg twice daily. RNA extraction and reverse transcription yielded cDNA as sequencing template. Using immunoSEQ multiplex PCR, the repertoire was profiled, and TCRdb retains in-frame clones only, with some absent. The sample lists around 270,000 clones, 58% occurring once. Sequencing was performed on CD4+ T cells sorted from blood, taken at week 24, from a patient treated with tofacitinib. These receptor sequences come from a human donor with alopecia areata.

The V and J genes are TRBV5-1 and TRBJ2-1, with TRBD1 matching 10 bases. The ends lost 2 bases at V and 7 bases at J; junction bases unmatched: 9. CDR3 length: 16 amino acids. The V gene's germline CDR1 is SGHRS and CDR2 YFSETQ. CDR3 nucleotides: TGCGCCAGCAGCTTTCTCCGGGACAGGGGAGTAAATGAGCAGTTCTTC. It codes for CASSFLRDRGVNEQFF.

The chain carries TRBV4-2 and TRBJ1-3, with a weak D call TRBD1 (5 bases). The CDR3 runs to 13 residues. Germline V CDR1 and CDR2: LGHNA, YNFKEQ. Trimming took off 5 bases at V and 6 bases at J, with 11 bases between the two ends. The chain's CDR3 is CASSFGGTNTIYF. In DNA, the CDR3 is TGTGCCAGCAGCTTTGGCGGGACAAACACCATATATTTT.

Only a few counts were recorded for this clone. The chain carries TRBV18 and TRBJ1-4, with a tentative D call TRBD1 (6 bases). Trimming took off 3 bases at V and 6 bases at J, with 8 bases between the two ends. Germline V gene lookup returns CDR1 KGHSH and CDR2 LQKENI. This CDR3 spans 13 amino acids. The CDR3 spells CASSPTGYEKLFF. CDR3 nucleotide sequence: TGTGCCAGCTCACCGACAGGATATGAAAAACTGTTTTTT. The full variable domain, its missing parts supplied by reference TRBV18 and TRBJ1-4, is NAGVMQNPRHLVRRRGQEARLRCSPMKGHSHVYWYRQLPEEGLKFMVYLQKENIIDESGMPKERFSAEFPKEGPSILRIQQVVRGDSAAYFCASSPTGYEKLFFGSGTQLSVL.

The chain combines TRBV4-3 with TRBJ2-7; 7 nucleotides agree with TRBD1. CDR3 length: 15 residues. V was pared by 0 bases and J by 2 bases, with 4 bases of the junction left unmatched. CDR1 is LGHNA and CDR2 is YSLEER in the germline V gene. CDR3 region: CASSQDTGTAYEQYF. The CDR3 nucleotides read TGCGCCAGCAGCCAAGATACAGGGACAGCCTACGAGCAGTACTTC.

The chain is built from TRBV6-1 and TRBJ1-5; D is uncertain. Germline values: CDR1 MNHNS, CDR2 SASEGT. This CDR3 comprises 14 residues. V was cut by 3 bases and J by 0 bases, with 6 bases left in between. The CDR3 region has the DNA TGTGCCAGCAGTGACATCTATAGCAATCAGCCCCAGCATTTT. It yields the protein CASSDIYSNQPQHF.

The chain uses TRBV25-1 and TRBJ2-5; maybe TRBD1 (5 bases). Trimming cost V 8 bases and J 4 bases, with 8 bases left between them. The CDR3 has 11 residues. Germline CDR1 reads MGHDK; CDR2 reads SYGVNS. The CDR3 is CASATGETQYF. For the CDR3, the DNA is TGTGCCAGCGCCACAGGAGAGACCCAGTACTTC.

Written as DNA, the CDR3 is TGTGCCAGCAGGCTGGACAGGGATGGTGGCTACACCTTC. Its translation is CASRLDRDGGYTF. The V gene is TRBV5-4, the J gene TRBJ1-2, with TRBD1 matching 8 bases. The CDR3 spans 13 residues. Unmatched junction bases numbered 7, after V lost 5 bases and J lost 7 bases. The germline V gene has CDR1 SGHNT and CDR2 YYREEE (reference sequence). The complete variable domain, with remaining parts taken from reference TRBV5-4 and TRBJ1-2, reads ETGVTQSPTHLIKTRGQQVTLRCSSQSGHNTVSWYQQALGQGPQFIFQYYREEENGRGNFPPRFSGLQFPNYSSELNVNALELDDSALYLCASRLDRDGGYTFGSGTRLTVV.

The V and J genes are TRBV7-9 and TRBJ2-3; the D gene is possibly TRBD1 (5 bases). This CDR3 is 15 amino acids long. With 2 bases removed from V and 2 bases from J, the gap between germline ends came to 11 bases. Germline loops: CDR1 SEHNR, CDR2 FQNEAQ (reference sequence). The CDR3 DNA follows: TGTGCCAGCAGCTTAAGGGTAGGGGCCACAGATACGCAGTATTTT. Protein product: CASSLRVGATDTQYF. Using reference TRBV7-9 and TRBJ2-3 for the parts outside the CDR3, the full variable domain is DTGVSQNPRHKITKRGQNVTFRCDPISEHNRLYWYRQTLGQGPEFLTYFQNEAQLEKSRLLSDRFSAERPKGSFSTLEIQRTEQGDSAMYLCASSLRVGATDTQYFGPGTRLTVL.

The chain joins TRBV30 to TRBJ1-6; D may be TRBD1 (5 bases). Per germline, CDR1 GTSNPN and CDR2 SVGIG (reference sequence). The CDR3 loop spans 13 amino acids. Trimming removed 0 bases at V and 7 bases at J, with 7 bases between. CDR3 loop: CAWSVRDNSPLHF. DNA of the CDR3: TGTGCCTGGAGTGTACGGGACAATTCACCCCTCCACTTT.

The chain uses TRBV20-1 and TRBJ2-5, with D hard to call. Germline V CDR1 and CDR2: DFQATT, SNEGSKA (reference sequence). V lost 8 bases and J 5 bases, leaving 12 bases between the germline ends. The CDR3 extends over 11 amino acids. Here the CDR3 reads CSSWTLETQYF. Written as DNA, the CDR3 is TGCAGTTCGTGGACGCTGGAGACCCAGTACTTC.

The V gene is TRBV5-4, the J gene TRBJ2-3; the D is unclear. The CDR3 is 13 amino acids. The germline gives CDR1 SGHNT, CDR2 YYREEE (reference sequence). Trimming took off 2 bases at V and 2 bases at J, with 6 bases between the two ends. The CDR3: CASSFWDTDTQYF. CDR3 nucleotide sequence: TGTGCCAGCAGCTTCTGGGACACAGATACGCAGTATTTT.

CDR3 bases: TGTGCCAGCAACCCTCGGGACAGGGACTCCTACGAGCAGTACTTC. This encodes CASNPRDRDSYEQYF. The chain carries TRBV7-2 and TRBJ2-7; TRBD1 matches 9 bases. CDR1 and CDR2 from the germline V gene are SGHTA and FQGNSA. The CDR3 sequence is 15 residues long. V trimming: 7 bases; J trimming: 0 bases; junction bases outside the gene matches: 7.

The rearrangement uses TRBV10-3 and TRBJ1-1, with D perhaps TRBD1 (6 bases). The CDR3 is 12 residues long. The V gene's germline CDR1 is ENHRY and CDR2 SYGVKD. V lost 6 bases to trimming and J lost 9 bases, with 14 bases between them. CDR3: CAIRTGTTKAFF. CDR3 sequence (DNA): TGTGCCATCAGGACCGGGACAACGAAAGCTTTCTTT.

DNA of the CDR3: TGTGCCAGCAGCCTAAGGGGAGGATCGACAGATACGCAGTATTTT. Translation gives CASSLRGGSTDTQYF. The V and J genes are TRBV11-3 and TRBJ2-3, with a tentative D call TRBD2 (6 bases). The V and J ends lost 5 bases and 3 bases respectively, with 15 bases between them. This CDR3 comprises 15 residues. Looked up from germline, CDR1 is SGHNT and CDR2 is YENEEA.

This chain joins TRBV4-3 and TRBJ1-2; no definite D call. Trimming cost V 0 bases and J 4 bases, with 9 bases left between them. Germline loops: CDR1 LGHNA, CDR2 YSLEER. This CDR3 region has 14 residues. This CDR3 is CASSQEREIYGYTF. The CDR3 region has the DNA TGCGCCAGCAGCCAAGAAAGGGAAATCTATGGCTACACCTTC.

This clone has only a few counts. CDR3 amino acids: CSVPDRNTEAFF. CDR3 DNA sequence: TGCAGCGTTCCCGACAGGAACACTGAAGCTTTCTTT. The V gene is TRBV29-1, the J gene TRBJ1-1; tentative D call: TRBD1 (5 bases). Deletions cut 5 bases from V and 1 base from J, with 8 bases between. Germline-derived CDR1 and CDR2 are SQVTM and ANQGSEA. The CDR3 extends over 12 amino acids.

This sequence joins TRBV30 and TRBJ2-1; 7 bases map to TRBD1. This CDR3 is built from 15 residues. The germline gives CDR1 GTSNPN, CDR2 SVGIG (reference sequence). V was clipped by 5 bases and J by 4 bases; unmatched bases: 11. CDR3: CAWGPQGQFYNEQFF. The CDR3 coding sequence is TGTGCCTGGGGACCTCAGGGACAGTTTTACAATGAGCAGTTCTTC.